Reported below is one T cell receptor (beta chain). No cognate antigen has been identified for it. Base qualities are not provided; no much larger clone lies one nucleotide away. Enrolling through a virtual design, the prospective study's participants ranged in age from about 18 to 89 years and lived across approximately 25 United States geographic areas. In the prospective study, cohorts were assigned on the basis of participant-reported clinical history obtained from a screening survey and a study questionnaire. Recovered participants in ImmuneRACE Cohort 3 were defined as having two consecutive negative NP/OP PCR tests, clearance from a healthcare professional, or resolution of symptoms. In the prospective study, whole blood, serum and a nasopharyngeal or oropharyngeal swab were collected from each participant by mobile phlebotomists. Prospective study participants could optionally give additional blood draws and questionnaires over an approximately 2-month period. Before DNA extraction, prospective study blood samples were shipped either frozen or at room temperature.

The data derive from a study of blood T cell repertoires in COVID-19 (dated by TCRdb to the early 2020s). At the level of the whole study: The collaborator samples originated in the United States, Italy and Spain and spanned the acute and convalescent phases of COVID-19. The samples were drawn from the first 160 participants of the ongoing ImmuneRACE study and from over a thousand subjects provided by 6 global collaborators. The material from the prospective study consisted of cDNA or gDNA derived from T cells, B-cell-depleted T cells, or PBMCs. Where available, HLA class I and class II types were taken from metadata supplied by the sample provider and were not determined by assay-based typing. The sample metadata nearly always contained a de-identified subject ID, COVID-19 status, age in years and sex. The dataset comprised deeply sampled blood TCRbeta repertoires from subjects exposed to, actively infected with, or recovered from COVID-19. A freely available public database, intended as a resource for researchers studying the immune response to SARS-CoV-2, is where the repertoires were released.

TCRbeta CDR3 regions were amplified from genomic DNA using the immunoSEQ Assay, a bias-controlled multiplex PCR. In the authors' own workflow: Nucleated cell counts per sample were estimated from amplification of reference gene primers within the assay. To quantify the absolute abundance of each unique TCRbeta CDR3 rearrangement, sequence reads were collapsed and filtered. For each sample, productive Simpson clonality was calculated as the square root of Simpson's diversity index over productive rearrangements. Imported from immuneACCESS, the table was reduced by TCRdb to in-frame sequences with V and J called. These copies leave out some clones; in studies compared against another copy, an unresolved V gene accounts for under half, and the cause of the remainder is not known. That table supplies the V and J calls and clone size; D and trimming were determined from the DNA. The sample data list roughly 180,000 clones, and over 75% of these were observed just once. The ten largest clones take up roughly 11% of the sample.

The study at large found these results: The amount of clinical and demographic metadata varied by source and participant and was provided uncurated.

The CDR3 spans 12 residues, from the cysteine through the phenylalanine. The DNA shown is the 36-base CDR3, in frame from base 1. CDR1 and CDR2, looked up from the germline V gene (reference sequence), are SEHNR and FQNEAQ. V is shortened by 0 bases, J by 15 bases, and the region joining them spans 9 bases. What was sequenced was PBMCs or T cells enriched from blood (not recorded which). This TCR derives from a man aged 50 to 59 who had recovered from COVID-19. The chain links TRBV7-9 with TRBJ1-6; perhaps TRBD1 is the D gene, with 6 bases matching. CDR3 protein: CASSLAGQSLHF. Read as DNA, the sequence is TGTGCCAGCAGCTTAGCTGGACAGAGCCTCCACTTT.